This is a list of T cell receptor beta chains from one sample in a study of blood T cell repertoires in COVID-19. Repertoires were generated with immunoSEQ multiplex PCR, while TCRdb's copy carries only in-frame clones and drops some. The table lists about 45,000 clones, 85% to 90% of them singletons. Material for sequencing was peripheral blood. The receptors come from a human donor in a cohort sampled during active COVID-19. CDR3s include the opening cysteine and the closing phenylalanine or tryptophan. The order of the fields is CDR3 protein, CDR3 DNA, V gene, clone size, D gene, J gene. A D gene is named only where the DNA matches it firmly. Only part of the rows carry a size: once, few, many, or a class if the clone is expanded.

CASSLTGDSNNQPQHF | TGCGCCAGCAGCTTGACAGGGGACAGCAACAATCAGCCCCAGCATTTT | TRBV5-1 | NA | TRBD1 | TRBJ1-5
CASSEVVGQELFF | TGTGCCAGCAGTGAAGTGGTGGGACAGGAGCTGTTTTTT | TRBV6-1 | NA | NA | TRBJ2-2
CTSSQLKSGGAADTQYF | TGCACCAGCAGCCAACTGAAAAGCGGGGGGGCCGCAGATACGCAGTATTTT | TRBV1 | NA | NA | TRBJ2-3
CARSLTEVAGVIGTDTQYF | TGTGCCAGAAGCTTAACCGAGGTAGCGGGTGTCATCGGCACAGATACGCAGTATTTT | TRBV7-5 | NA | NA | TRBJ2-3
CASTGLAGELFF | TGTGCCAGCACCGGACTAGCCGGGGAGCTGTTTTTT | TRBV9 | NA | TRBD2 | TRBJ2-2
CASSQGLRDRGTQYF | TGTGCCAGCAGCCAGGGACTACGGGACAGGGGTACGCAGTATTTT | TRBV4-2 | NA | TRBD1 | TRBJ2-3
CASSLAGGPYEQYF | TGTGCCAGCAGCTTAGCGGGGGGTCCCTACGAGCAGTACTTC | TRBV5-4 | once | TRBD2 | TRBJ2-7
CASSYSRADLEAFF | TGTGCCAGCAGTTACTCGAGGGCCGACCTTGAAGCTTTCTTT | TRBV6-5 | NA | NA | TRBJ1-1
CASSPGTEGGYTF | TGTGCCAGCAGCCCGGGGACAGAGGGCGGCTACACCTTC | TRBV7-3 | NA | TRBD1 | TRBJ1-2
CASSLRGLAVIQETQYF | TGTGCCAGCAGTTTACGGGGACTAGCGGTAATCCAAGAGACCCAGTACTTC | TRBV28 | NA | TRBD2 | TRBJ2-5
CASSMGAGAYEQYF | TGTGCCAGCAGTATGGGGGCAGGGGCCTACGAGCAGTACTTC | TRBV19 | few | NA | TRBJ2-7
CATRGSAYQETQYF | TGTGCCACCCGAGGCAGCGCGTACCAAGAGACCCAGTACTTC | TRBV10-3 | NA | NA | TRBJ2-5
CASSSYFGGKETQYF | TGTGCCAGCAGTAGCTATTTTGGGGGCAAAGAGACCCAGTACTTC | TRBV2 | NA | NA | TRBJ2-5
CASRDREWETQYF | TGTGCCAGCAGGGACAGGGAGTGGGAGACCCAGTACTTC | TRBV2 | NA | TRBD1 | TRBJ2-5
CAWTRGGEGELFF | TGTGCCTGGACTCGCGGAGGGGAAGGGGAGCTGTTTTTT | TRBV30 | NA | NA | TRBJ2-2
CASSYSGTRSTDTQYF | TGTGCCAGCAGTTACTCTGGGACTAGATCCACAGATACGCAGTATTTT | TRBV6-6 | NA | TRBD2 | TRBJ2-3
CASSSSGETYEQYF | TGTGCCAGCAGTTCCTCCGGGGAAACCTACGAGCAGTACTTC | TRBV6-6 | NA | NA | TRBJ2-7
CASSTRISGDRGLSPLHF | TGTGCCAGCAGCACGAGGATCTCGGGGGACAGGGGACTCTCACCCCTCCACTTT | TRBV7-2 | NA | TRBD1 | TRBJ1-6
CASSAGGSPREQYF | TGTGCCAGCAGCGCCGGGGGGTCCCCCCGCGAGCAGTACTTC | TRBV9 | once | TRBD2 | TRBJ2-7
CSVSRGSSYNEQFF | TGCAGCGTTTCGCGGGGGAGCTCCTACAATGAGCAGTTCTTC | TRBV29-1 | few | TRBD2 | TRBJ2-1
CASRGTSGPTFTDTQYF | TGTGCCAGCAGGGGGACTAGCGGGCCAACCTTCACAGATACGCAGTATTTT | TRBV3-1/TRBV3-2 | NA | TRBD2 | TRBJ2-3
CASSSRTGNSPLHF | TGTGCCAGCAGCTCCCGGACAGGGAATTCACCCCTCCACTTT | TRBV7-8 | NA | TRBD1 | TRBJ1-6
CASSVGLAGQYEQYF | TGTGCCAGCAGCGTAGGACTAGCGGGGCAATACGAGCAGTACTTC | TRBV9 | NA | TRBD2 | TRBJ2-7
CASRTSGGNEQYF | TGTGCCAGCCGGACTAGCGGGGGAAACGAGCAGTACTTC | TRBV6-5 | once | TRBD2 | TRBJ2-7
CASSLVGGNTGELFF | TGTGCCAGCAGCTTAGTGGGGGGGAACACCGGGGAGCTGTTTTTT | TRBV7-8 | once | NA | TRBJ2-2
CASKHASGYTDTQYF | TGTGCCAGCAAGCATGCTAGCGGGTACACAGATACGCAGTATTTT | TRBV27 | NA | TRBD2 | TRBJ2-3
CATATGGSGANVLTF | TGTGCCACCGCGACAGGGGGCTCTGGGGCCAACGTCCTGACTTTC | TRBV6-6 | NA | TRBD1 | TRBJ2-6
CASKGDNEQFF | TGTGCCAGCAAAGGGGACAATGAGCAGTTCTTC | TRBV6-5 | NA | NA | TRBJ2-1
CASRPGQDNTEAFF | TGTGCCAGCAGGCCAGGACAGGATAACACTGAAGCTTTCTTT | TRBV6-5 | NA | TRBD1 | TRBJ1-1
CASSYTGGGLGTQYF | TGTGCCAGCAGCTATACGGGGGGGGGCTTGGGTACGCAGTATTTT | TRBV7-6 | NA | TRBD2 | TRBJ2-3
CASSSPGRKTEAFF | TGTGCCAGCAGCTCCCCAGGGAGGAAGACTGAAGCTTTCTTT | TRBV7-9 | NA | NA | TRBJ1-1
CASSSGLAGGGVTGELFF | TGTGCCAGCAGTTCCGGACTAGCGGGGGGTGGTGTCACCGGGGAGCTGTTTTTT | TRBV7-9 | few | TRBD2 | TRBJ2-2
CASSRGTSGSYEQYF | TGTGCCAGCAGCAGAGGGACTAGCGGCTCCTACGAGCAGTACTTC | TRBV7-2 | NA | TRBD2 | TRBJ2-7
CAATSPGSQETQYF | TGTGCCGCCACAAGCCCCGGGTCTCAGGAGACCCAGTACTTC | TRBV18 | NA | NA | TRBJ2-5
CASSRSGGAKQETQYF | TGTGCCAGTAGTCGTAGCGGGGGGGCAAAACAAGAGACCCAGTACTTC | TRBV19 | NA | TRBD2 | TRBJ2-5
CASSFTMTASSYNSPLHF | TGTGCCAGCAGCTTTACGATGACAGCCAGCTCCTATAATTCACCCCTCCACTTT | TRBV5-8 | once | NA | TRBJ1-6
CASSTRDTNTEAFF | TGTGCCAGCAGCACCCGGGACACGAACACTGAAGCTTTCTTT | TRBV7-8 | NA | NA | TRBJ1-1